The rows below give T cell receptor beta chains drawn from one sample of a study of shared clonotypes between healthy human individuals. Clones were sequenced by immunoSEQ multiplex PCR, and TCRdb holds only the in-frame ones, with some missing. The sample lists 950,000 to 1,100,000 clones, around 82% occurring once. The sample was memory CD4+ T cells from PBMCs. These receptors all come from a man aged 18-30 years in good health. Some clones in this sample may be carry-over from other donors' samples. Both conserved end residues are part of each CDR3. Fields, in order: D gene, V gene, J gene, clone size, CDR3 protein, CDR3 DNA. D genes are given only for firm matches. Where a row states a size, it is once, few, many or the class of an expanded clone; other rows omit it.

>TRBD1|TRBV15|TRBJ2-2|.
CATSRTLLGTVYTGELFF
TGTGCCACCAGCAGAACTCTGTTAGGGACAGTATACACCGGGGAGCTGTTTTTT
>.|TRBV2|TRBJ2-3|.
CASARRSTDTQYF
TGTGCCAGCGCCCGGAGAAGCACAGATACGCAGTATTTT
>TRBD2|TRBV7-2|TRBJ2-1|once
CASSFASGRATYNEQFF
TGTGCCAGCAGCTTCGCTAGCGGGAGGGCCACCTACAATGAGCAGTTCTTC
>.|TRBV6-5|TRBJ2-2|.
CASRTRHTGELFF
TGTGCCAGCAGGACTCGGCACACCGGGGAGCTGTTTTTT
>.|TRBV7-9|TRBJ2-7|.
CASSLQQGPSSYEQYF
TGTGCCAGCAGCTTACAACAGGGACCAAGCTCCTACGAGCAGTACTTC
>TRBD2|TRBV7-3|TRBJ2-2|.
CASSSGLLGHGGTGELFF
TGTGCCAGCAGCTCGGGACTACTGGGCCACGGGGGCACCGGGGAGCTGTTTTTT
>.|TRBV5-6|TRBJ1-1|once
CASSLEVEAFF
TGTGCCAGCAGCTTGGAGGTTGAAGCTTTCTTT
>.|TRBV28|TRBJ1-3|.
CASSLITGFYSGNTIYF
TGTGCCAGCAGTTTAATAACGGGCTTTTACTCTGGAAACACCATATATTTT
>.|TRBV15|TRBJ2-3|.
CATSRVFQSTDTQYF
TGTGCCACCAGCAGAGTTTTTCAGAGCACAGATACGCAGTATTTT
>TRBD1|TRBV18|TRBJ2-3|.
CASSPPGDRVTDTQYF
TGTGCCAGCTCACCACCGGGGGACAGGGTCACAGATACGCAGTATTTT
>.|TRBV10-3|TRBJ2-7|.
CAISESVGPSYEQYF
TGTGCCATCAGTGAGTCGGTGGGCCCCTCCTACGAGCAGTACTTC
>.|TRBV2|TRBJ2-7|.
CASSPSRLVEANF
TGTGCCAGCAGTCCAAGTAGGCTAGTTGAAGCAAACTTC
>.|TRBV18|TRBJ2-7|.
CASSPAGSYEQYF
TGTGCCAGCTCACCCGCCGGGTCCTACGAGCAGTACTTC
>TRBD1|TRBV2|TRBJ2-5|once
CASSALGQGAETQYF
TGTGCCAGCAGTGCCCTGGGACAGGGAGCGGAGACCCAGTACTTC
>TRBD2|TRBV6-5|TRBJ2-1|.
CASSYRRLADEQFF
TGTGCCAGCAGTTACCGCCGACTAGCTGATGAGCAGTTCTTC
>TRBD1|TRBV10-3|TRBJ2-3|few
CAISDPLGQGPDTQYF
TGTGCCATCAGTGATCCCCTAGGACAGGGGCCAGATACGCAGTATTTT
>TRBD2|TRBV5-6|TRBJ2-1|.
CASSLGTSGPSSYNGQFF
TGTGCCAGCAGCTTGGGGACTAGCGGTCCGAGCTCCTACAATGGGCAGTTCTTC
>.|TRBV21-1|TRBJ1-3|.
CASSKRTSGNTIYF
TGTGCCAGCAGCAAACGGACATCTGGAAACACCATATATTTT
>TRBD1|TRBV7-9|TRBJ1-4|.
CASSFDRGGEKLFF
TGTGCCAGCAGCTTTGACAGGGGGGGAGAAAAACTGTTTTTT
>TRBD1|TRBV28|TRBJ1-2|.
CASSPRLGGGQNYGYTF
TGTGCCAGCAGTCCCCGGCTGGGGGGGGGACAGAACTATGGCTACACCTTC
>.|TRBV5-5|TRBJ2-7|once
CASSLGLGGYEQYF
TGTGCCAGCAGCTTGGGACTAGGGGGCTACGAGCAGTACTTC
>.|TRBV4-1|TRBJ1-2|few
CASSQASSNYGYTF
TGCGCCAGCAGCCAAGCTTCCTCCAACTATGGCTACACCTTC
>TRBD2|TRBV7-7|TRBJ2-5|many
CASSRSGTETQYF
TGTGCCAGCAGCCGTAGCGGGACCGAGACCCAGTACTTC
>TRBD1|TRBV5-1|TRBJ2-7|.
CASSWGQGASEQYF
TGCGCCAGCAGCTGGGGACAGGGGGCTAGCGAGCAGTACTTC
>TRBD1|TRBV2|TRBJ2-7|.
CASDPGTGNYEQYF
TGTGCCAGCGACCCGGGGACAGGGAACTACGAGCAGTACTTC
>TRBD2|TRBV18|TRBJ2-7|.
CASSPSGTTYEQYF
TGTGCCAGCTCACCTAGCGGGACTACTTACGAGCAGTACTTC
>.|TRBV9|TRBJ2-3|.
CASSVQGRTDTQYF
TGTGCCAGCAGCGTACAGGGTCGCACAGATACGCAGTATTTT
>.|TRBV19|TRBJ2-3|few
CASSIVGAVGTDTQYF
TGTGCCAGTAGTATAGTTGGAGCGGTGGGCACAGATACGCAGTATTTT
>.|TRBV5-8|TRBJ2-1|.
CASGTQSLEQFF
TGTGCCAGCGGGACCCAATCTCTTGAGCAGTTCTTC
>TRBD2|TRBV28|TRBJ2-3|few
CASSQPPGLAEGVGTDTQYF
TGTGCCAGCAGTCAACCCCCGGGACTAGCGGAGGGGGTGGGCACAGATACGCAGTATTTT
>.|TRBV5-4|TRBJ2-3|.
CASSPPSQGSTDTQYF
TGTGCCAGCAGCCCGCCTAGTCAGGGAAGCACAGATACGCAGTATTTT
>.|TRBV19|TRBJ2-3|.
CASSIVGDTQYF
TGTGCCAGTAGTATAGTAGGAGATACGCAGTATTTT
>.|TRBV6-1|TRBJ2-7|many
CASSERLANYEQYF
TGTGCCAGCAGTGAAAGGCTAGCGAACTACGAGCAGTACTTC
>.|TRBV27|TRBJ1-1|.
CASSPRGLNTEAFF
TGTGCCAGCAGTCCCCGGGGGCTAAACACTGAAGCTTTCTTT
>TRBD2|TRBV30|TRBJ2-1|.
CAWSVMTSGYNEQFF
TGTGCCTGGAGTGTAATGACTAGCGGCTACAATGAGCAGTTCTTC
>.|TRBV19|TRBJ1-4|.
CASSIGRWPSTNEKLFF
TGTGCCAGTAGTATCGGAAGATGGCCCTCAACTAATGAAAAACTGTTTTTT
>.|TRBV5-1|TRBJ2-3|.
CATVGDPSRTDTQYF
TGCGCCACCGTAGGGGACCCCTCCCGCACAGATACGCAGTATTTT
>TRBD1|TRBV19|TRBJ1-1|once
CASSIPRPQGKGTEAFF
TGTGCCAGTAGTATACCCCGCCCACAGGGGAAGGGCACTGAAGCTTTCTTT
>TRBD2|TRBV6-4|TRBJ2-6|few
CASAAGAAGANVLTF
TGTGCCAGCGCAGCGGGAGCTGCTGGGGCCAACGTCCTGACTTTC
>TRBD2|TRBV19|TRBJ2-3|.
CASSDPSGSTDTQYF
TGTGCCAGTAGTGACCCTAGCGGAAGCACAGATACGCAGTATTTT
>.|TRBV6-5|TRBJ1-2|.
CASSYVGGRSTYGYTF
TGTGCCAGCAGTTACGTAGGGGGGCGGAGCACCTATGGCTACACCTTC
>TRBD1|TRBV14|TRBJ1-5|.
CASNSGQGPNQPQHF
TGTGCCAGCAACTCGGGACAGGGACCCAATCAGCCCCAGCATTTT
>TRBD1|TRBV11-1|TRBJ2-1|.
CASRTGSNEQFF
TGTGCCAGCAGGACAGGGTCGAATGAGCAGTTCTTC
>.|TRBV28|TRBJ1-2|.
CASSTRLGGYTF
TGTGCCAGCAGTACCCGACTGGGGGGCTACACCTTC
>.|TRBV7-8|TRBJ1-1|.
CASSFNDDRTEAFF
TGTGCCAGCAGCTTTAATGATGACCGAACTGAAGCTTTCTTT
>TRBD1|TRBV13|TRBJ1-2|many
CASSHVKGQGARGYTF
TGTGCCAGCAGCCACGTGAAGGGACAGGGGGCGCGTGGCTACACCTTC
>TRBD2|TRBV4-1|TRBJ2-7|.
CASSQATSGSPVVHEQYF
TGCGCCAGCAGCCAAGCGACTAGCGGGAGTCCCGTGGTCCACGAGCAGTACTTC
>.|TRBV6-5|TRBJ1-4|.
CASSLSPSEKLFF
TGTGCCAGCAGTCTCTCTCCTAGTGAAAAACTGTTTTTT
>.|TRBV12-5|TRBJ1-2|.
CASGLVPVYGYTF
TGTGCTAGTGGTTTGGTCCCAGTCTATGGCTACACCTTC
>TRBD2|TRBV28|TRBJ2-7|.
CASSFPASGSSPLIEQYF
TGTGCCAGCAGTTTCCCGGCTAGCGGGAGTTCTCCTCTCATCGAGCAGTACTTC
>TRBD1|TRBV11-2|TRBJ2-1|.
CASSLEDRTGASYNEQFF
TGTGCCAGCAGCTTAGAAGACAGGACAGGGGCGTCCTACAATGAGCAGTTCTTC
>.|TRBV7-2|TRBJ1-1|once
CASSLGWTVNTEAFF
TGTGCCAGCAGCTTAGGTTGGACAGTCAACACTGAAGCTTTCTTT
>.|TRBV5-6|TRBJ1-4|.
CASSLGQINEKLFF
TGTGCCAGCAGCTTGGGACAGATTAATGAAAAACTGTTTTTT